This entry lists 27 T cell receptor beta chains sequenced from one sample in a study of beta chain features in type 1 diabetes. Study-level points and caveats: Shorter TCRB CDR3s, moderately but significantly so, were found in Type 1 diabetes patients in all four CD4+ subsets.

Investigators reverse transcribed all isolated RNA, so they sequenced expressed TCRB transcripts. Data came from immunoSEQ multiplex PCR; TCRdb stores just in-frame clones and leaves some out. This sample has more than 300,000 clones; over 8.5% occur once, and the top ten carry 0.45% to 0.65%. Antigens for these TCRs are unknown. The sample was central memory CD4+ T cells from blood. All receptors derive from a man aged 30 to 39 with type 1 diabetes.

The table lists this clone with a few counts. The chain carries TRBV30 and TRBJ2-2; D unclear. The CDR3 totals 13 residues. The ends were cut back, 0 bases at V and 7 bases at J, with 9 bases in the middle. CDR1 is GTSNPN and CDR2 is SVGIG in the germline V gene (reference sequence). CDR3 DNA sequence: TGTGCCTGGAGTGTCTTGGGAATCGGGGAGCTGTTTTTT. Its protein is CAWSVLGIGELFF.

CDR3 in DNA: TGTGCCAGCAGTTTAGGCTGGACAGGGGACTATGGCTACACCTTC. It encodes CASSLGWTGDYGYTF. The chain couples TRBV27 to TRBJ1-2, with 9 bases lining up with TRBD1. Germline-derived CDR1 and CDR2 are MNHEY and SMNVEV (reference sequence). The trim removed 2 bases at V and 3 bases at J, leaving 4 bases unmatched. The CDR3 consists of 15 residues.

The chain links TRBV19 to TRBJ1-2, with D tentatively TRBD1 (5 bases). Trimming stripped 6 bases from V and 5 bases from J, with 10 bases between. This CDR3 spans 12 amino acids. Germline CDR1 reads LNHDA; CDR2 reads SQIVND (reference sequence). The CDR3 region has the DNA TGTGCCAGTAGAAAGTCAGGGTATGGCTACACCTTC. As protein: CASRKSGYGYTF.

The chain has TRBV5-4 and TRBJ2-1; 7 bases are a match to TRBD2. Germline CDR1 SGHNT, CDR2 YYREEE (reference sequence). There are 16 residues in the CDR3. Losses at the gene ends were 3 bases for V and 4 bases for J; bases not matched to a gene: 10. The CDR3 sequence: CASSSPSSGIYNEQFF. DNA for the CDR3: TGTGCCAGCAGCTCCCCAAGCAGCGGGATTTACAATGAGCAGTTCTTC.

The CDR3 protein is CASTETPAVQETQYF. The CDR3 DNA follows: TGCGCCAGCACAGAGACACCGGCAGTCCAAGAGACCCAGTACTTC. V is TRBV5-1 and J is TRBJ2-5; no clear D. Trimming removed 6 bases at V and 1 base at J, with 16 bases between. This CDR3 is 15 amino acids long. Germline loops: CDR1 SGHRS, CDR2 YFSETQ.

In its sample, this clone was seen many times. The chain combines TRBV7-2 with TRBJ2-3, with TRBD1 identical over 8 bases. CDR3 size: 13 residues. The V and J ends lost 8 bases and 0 bases, in that order; junction bases with no gene match: 1. Germline V gene data show CDR1 as SGHTA and CDR2 as FQGNSA. In DNA form, the CDR3 reads TGTGCCAGCGACAGGGGAAGCACAGATACGCAGTATTTT. It yields the protein CASDRGSTDTQYF. The variable domain in full, with the rest retrieved from reference TRBV7-2 and TRBJ2-3, is GAGVSQSPSNKVTEKGKDVELRCDPISGHTALYWYRQSLGQGLEFLIYFQGNSAPDKSGLPSDRFSAERTGGSVSTLTIQRTQQEDSAVYLCASDRGSTDTQYFGPGTRLTVL.

The V gene is TRBV10-3, the J gene TRBJ1-5; 7 bases align to TRBD1. The V segment lost 0 bases and the J segment 6 bases; nucleotides outside the gene matches: 8. Germline assignment: CDR1 ENHRY and CDR2 SYGVKD. CDR3 length equals 16 residues. The CDR3 coding sequence is TGTGCCATCAGTGAGTCGATAGGGGGCTGGGGTCAGCCCCAGCATTTT. This encodes CAISESIGGWGQPQHF.

This chain joins TRBV9 and TRBJ2-7, with 7 bases lining up with TRBD2. This CDR3 spans 18 amino acids. Trimming cost V 3 bases and J 4 bases; bases outside gene matches: 19. From germline, CDR1 is SGDLS and CDR2 YYNGEE. As DNA, the CDR3 is TGTGCCAGCAGCGCAACCGGGACTAATCTCGGTGGGACTTACGAGCAGTACTTC. Encoded protein: CASSATGTNLGGTYEQYF. Together with reference TRBV9 and TRBJ2-7, the CDR3 gives the full variable domain: DSGVTQTPKHLITATGQRVTLRCSPRSGDLSVYWYQQSLDQGLQFLIQYYNGEERAKGNILERFSAQQFPDLHSELNLSSLELGDSALYFCASSATGTNLGGTYEQYFGPGTRLTVT.

This clone turned up a few times. The rearrangement links TRBV6-6 to TRBJ2-2; D is ambiguous. V was pared by 3 bases and J by 2 bases, with 1 base between. The CDR3 loop spans 12 amino acids. Germline values: CDR1 MNHNY, CDR2 SVGAGI (reference sequence). The CDR3 DNA is TGTGCCAGCAGTTATAACACCGGGGAGCTGTTTTTT. Translating it yields CASSYNTGELFF.

This clone was seen ten or more times. Other DNA sequences of this sample code for an identical CDR3. The rearrangement uses TRBV6-6 and TRBJ1-1; D gene unclear. In germline, CDR1 is MNHNY, CDR2 SVGAGI (reference sequence). The ends were cut back, 6 bases at V and 1 base at J, with 6 bases in the middle. The CDR3 length is 12 residues. Here the CDR3 DNA reads TGTGCCAGCAGACCTCCGAACACTGAAGCTTTCTTT. It yields the protein CASRPPNTEAFF.

This chain connects TRBV4-2 to TRBJ1-4, with 9 bases lining up with TRBD1. The CDR3 covers 15 residues. Losses at the gene ends were 3 bases for V and 7 bases for J; bases not matched to a gene: 6. CDR1 and CDR2 (germline): LGHNA, YNFKEQ. In DNA form, the CDR3 reads TGTGCCAGCAGCCAGGAACAGGGGGCCGGTGAAAAACTGTTTTTT. It encodes CASSQEQGAGEKLFF.

The gene calls are TRBV20-1 and TRBJ2-5; no clear D gene. The CDR3 covers 10 residues. The germline V gene has CDR1 DFQATT and CDR2 SNEGSKA (reference sequence). Trimming shortened V by 8 bases and J by 5 bases, and 9 bases separated the two germline ends. Here the CDR3 reads CSSEVETQYF. Written as DNA, the CDR3 is TGCAGTTCAGAAGTGGAGACCCAGTACTTC.

This clone was found many times. The rearrangement links TRBV2 to TRBJ2-5; possibly TRBD2 for D (5 bases). Per the germline V gene, CDR1 is SNHLY and CDR2 is FYNNEI. The CDR3 has 16 amino acids. V lost 6 bases, J lost 1 base, and 18 bases lay in between. The CDR3 region is CASSATASGGQETQYF. DNA of the CDR3: TGTGCCAGCAGCGCCACTGCCAGCGGTGGCCAAGAGACCCAGTACTTC.

The rearrangement uses TRBV9 and TRBJ2-7; possible D gene TRBD2, 5 bases. The CDR3 contains 15 residues. The germline CDR1 and CDR2 sequences are SGDLS and YYNGEE. Trimming stripped 1 base from V and 3 bases from J, with 14 bases between. The CDR3 protein is CASSVSLAGLYEQYF. The CDR3, as DNA: TGTGCCAGCAGCGTAAGTCTAGCCGGGCTCTACGAGCAGTACTTC.

There are many counts of this clone. The genes are TRBV18 and TRBJ2-1; 9 bases are a match to TRBD2. The CDR3 has 14 amino acids. Germline-derived CDR1 and CDR2 are KGHSH and LQKENI. The V segment lost 4 bases and the J segment 5 bases; nucleotides outside the gene matches: 3. The CDR3 is CASSLTSGDNEQFF. DNA of the CDR3: TGTGCCAGCTCACTGACTAGCGGTGACAATGAGCAGTTCTTC.

This clone was observed a handful of times. The chain carries TRBV5-1 and TRBJ2-1; D ambiguous. The CDR3 extends over 13 amino acids. Trimming cost V 1 base and J 5 bases, with 7 bases left between them. Germline V gene data show CDR1 as SGHRS and CDR2 as YFSETQ. The CDR3 coding sequence is TGCGCCAGCAGCTTGCAAAGGGACAATGAGCAGTTCTTC. It is translated as CASSLQRDNEQFF.

V and J are TRBV5-6 and TRBJ2-7; D remains ambiguous. The V and J ends lost 1 base and 0 bases respectively, with 2 bases between them. The CDR3 has 12 amino acids. Germline V lookup: CDR1 SGHDT, CDR2 YYEEEE. CDR3 nucleotide sequence: TGTGCCAGCAGCTTGTTCTCCTACGAGCAGTACTTC. Residues: CASSLFSYEQYF.

The chain joins TRBV19 to TRBJ2-2; 8 nucleotides align to TRBD2. In germline, CDR1 is LNHDA, CDR2 SQIVND (reference sequence). With 6 bases clipped from V and 6 bases from J, the junction kept 12 bases outside the gene matches. The CDR3 has 16 residues. In nucleotides, the CDR3 is TGTGCCAGTAGCCCACCGGGAGGGTCGGTGGCCGGGGAGCTGTTTTTT. Translation gives CASSPPGGSVAGELFF.

This clone was seen ten or more times. The rearrangement uses TRBV28 and TRBJ1-2; D gene unclear. CDR1 and CDR2 (germline): MDHEN, SYDVKM. Between the trimmed V and J ends, which lost 6 bases and 0 bases, there was a span of 2 bases. The CDR3 loop spans 11 amino acids. The CDR3 DNA reads as TGTGCCAGCAGACCTAACTATGGCTACACCTTC. It specifies CASRPNYGYTF.

This CDR3 reads CASSDRVSIGELFF. The CDR3 DNA follows: TGTGCCAGCAGCGACAGGGTCTCGATAGGGGAGCTGTTTTTT. The J gene is TRBJ2-2, the V gene TRBV7-2; 7 bases match TRBD1. This CDR3 spans 14 amino acids. J lost 8 bases, V lost 5 bases, and 8 bases had no gene match. Germline CDR1 and CDR2: SGHTA and FQGNSA.

The rearrangement joins TRBV6-1 to TRBJ2-5; D might be TRBD1 or TRBD2, each matching 5 bases. The length of the CDR3 is 14 residues. CDR1 is MNHNS, CDR2 SASEGT, per germline. Trimming shortened V by 5 bases and J by 2 bases, and 12 bases separated the two germline ends. CDR3 DNA: TGTGCCAGCAGTCCCGGGACGGCACAAGAGACCCAGTACTTC. Translating gives CASSPGTAQETQYF.

This clone was counted ten times or more. The chain carries TRBV11-2 and TRBJ2-7; 10 bases match TRBD1. With 2 bases clipped from V and 5 bases from J, the junction kept 3 bases outside the gene matches. The CDR3 loop spans 14 amino acids. Germline V gene lookup returns CDR1 SGHAT and CDR2 FQNNGV. CDR3 loop: CASSLRDRGHEQYF. CDR3 nucleotides: TGTGCCAGCAGCTTAAGGGACAGGGGCCACGAGCAGTACTTC.

In its sample, this clone was seen many times. This sequence joins TRBV7-2 and TRBJ1-1; D unresolved. CDR1 and CDR2 (germline): SGHTA, FQGNSA. CDR3 length equals 14 residues. V dropped 3 bases and J dropped 1 base, with 9 bases sitting between them. The CDR3: CASSFGPWNTEAFF. CDR3 nucleotide sequence: TGTGCCAGCAGCTTCGGACCCTGGAACACTGAAGCTTTCTTT.

This clone was found a few times. The V call is TRBV7-2, the J call TRBJ1-2, with 7 bases matching TRBD1. CDR1 and CDR2 from the germline V gene are SGHTA and FQGNSA. The V and J ends lost 5 bases and 7 bases, in that order; junction bases with no gene match: 7. The CDR3 contains 13 residues. CDR3 coding DNA: TGTGCCAGCAGCACAACGACAGGGAGTGGCTACACCTTC. It yields the protein CASSTTTGSGYTF.

There are many counts of this clone. The chain is built from TRBV11-2 and TRBJ1-5; 7 positions match TRBD1. Germline trimming cut 5 bases from V and 10 bases from J; bases unmatched to any gene: 5. Per the germline V gene, CDR1 is SGHAT and CDR2 is FQNNGV. The CDR3 has 12 amino acids. CDR3 in amino acids: CASSATGEPQHF. The CDR3 region has the DNA TGTGCCAGCAGCGCAACAGGGGAACCCCAGCATTTT.

The rearrangement links TRBV7-3 to TRBJ2-1, with unresolved D. V was trimmed by 4 bases and J by 0 bases, leaving 25 bases between them. The CDR3 sequence is 20 residues long. Per the germline V gene, CDR1 is SGHTA and CDR2 is FQGTGA. CDR3 protein: CASSSPIQRAGRTSYNEQFF. The CDR3, as DNA: TGTGCCAGCAGCTCGCCCATCCAGCGTGCTGGGCGGACCTCCTACAATGAGCAGTTCTTC. The full variable domain, completed using reference TRBV7-3 and TRBJ2-1, is GAGVSQTPSNKVTEKGKYVELRCDPISGHTALYWYRQSLGQGPEFLIYFQGTGAADDSGLPNDRFFAVRPEGSVSTLKIQRTERGDSAVYLCASSSPIQRAGRTSYNEQFFGPGTRLTVL.

This chain joins TRBV29-1 and TRBJ2-3; the match to TRBD1 covers 10 bases. Germline lookup yields CDR1 SQVTM and CDR2 ANQGSEA. With V trimmed by 7 bases and J by 5 bases, 6 bases remained unmatched. There are 13 residues in the CDR3. The CDR3 nucleotides read TGCAGCGCAGGACAGGGGGTAGTAGATACGCAGTATTTT. Its translation is CSAGQGVVDTQYF.